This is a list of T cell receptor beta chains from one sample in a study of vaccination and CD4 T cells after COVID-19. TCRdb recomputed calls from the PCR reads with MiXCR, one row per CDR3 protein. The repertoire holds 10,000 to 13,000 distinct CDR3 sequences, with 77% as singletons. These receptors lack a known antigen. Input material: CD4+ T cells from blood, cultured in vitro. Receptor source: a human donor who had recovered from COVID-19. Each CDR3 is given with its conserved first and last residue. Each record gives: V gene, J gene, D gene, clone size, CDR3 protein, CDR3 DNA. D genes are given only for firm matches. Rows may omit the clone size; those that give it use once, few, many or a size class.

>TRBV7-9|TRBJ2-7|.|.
CASSPGLRTGPFYEQYF
TGTGCCAGCAGCCCAGGGCTAAGGACTGGCCCCTTCTACGAGCAGTACTTC
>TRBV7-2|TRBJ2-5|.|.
CASSLAQQPETQYF
TGTGCCAGCAGCTTAGCCCAACAGCCGGAGACCCAGTACTTC
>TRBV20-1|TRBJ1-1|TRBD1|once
CSATTPTGVNTEAFF
TGCAGTGCCACTACCCCGACAGGGGTGAACACTGAAGCTTTCTTT
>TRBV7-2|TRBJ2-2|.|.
CASSRNRGTGTGELFF
TGTGCCAGCTCCCGGAATCGAGGCACGGGCACCGGGGAGCTGTTTTTT
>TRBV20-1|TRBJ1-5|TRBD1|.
CSAVTGRLVQPQHF
TGCAGTGCTGTGACAGGGAGGTTGGTCCAGCCCCAGCATTTT
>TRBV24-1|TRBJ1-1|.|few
CASARAGNTEAFF
TGTGCTTCAGCGAGGGCTGGTAACACTGAAGCTTTCTTT
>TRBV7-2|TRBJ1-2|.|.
CASSLEEARYTF
TGTGCCAGCAGCTTAGAAGAGGCCCGCTACACCTTC
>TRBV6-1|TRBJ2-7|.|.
CASSANSLGQTSYEQYF
TGTGCCAGCTCTGCCAATTCTCTAGGACAAACTTCCTACGAGCAGTACTTC
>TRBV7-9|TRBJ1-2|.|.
CASSLYESSGYTF
TGTGCCAGCAGCTTATACGAATCCAGTGGCTACACCTTC
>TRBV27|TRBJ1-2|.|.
CASSSGTGKGGYTF
TGTGCCAGCAGCTCCGGGACGGGCAAAGGGGGCTACACCTTC
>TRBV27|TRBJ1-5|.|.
CASSRTLGNQPQHF
TGTGCCAGCAGCCGTACCCTCGGCAATCAGCCCCAGCATTTT
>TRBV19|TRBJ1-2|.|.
CASHRQIANYGYTF
TGTGCCAGTCACCGACAGATAGCTAACTATGGCTACACCTTC
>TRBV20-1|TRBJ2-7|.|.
CSVGGQERSYEQYF
TGCAGTGTAGGGGGGCAGGAGAGATCCTACGAGCAGTACTTC
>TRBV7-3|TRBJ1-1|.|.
CASSFQGMNTEAFF
TGTGCCAGCAGCTTTCAGGGTATGAACACTGAAGCTTTCTTT
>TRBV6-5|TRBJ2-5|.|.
CASSYLPDSPLGTQYF
TGTGCCAGCAGTTACTTACCGGACAGCCCCCTTGGGACCCAGTACTTC
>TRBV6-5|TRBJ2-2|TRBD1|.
CASSYLGTGEKGSPGELFF
TGTGCCAGCAGTTACTTGGGGACAGGGGAAAAGGGCTCCCCCGGGGAGCTGTTTTTT
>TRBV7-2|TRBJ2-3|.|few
CASSLATPGTDTQYF
TGTGCCAGCAGCTTAGCTACCCCCGGCACAGATACGCAGTATTTT
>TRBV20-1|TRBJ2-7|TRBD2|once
CSARGTSGRSYEQYF
TGCAGTGCTAGAGGGACTAGCGGGAGGAGTTACGAGCAGTACTTC
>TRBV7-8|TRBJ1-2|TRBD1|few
CASRRPGQGNYGYTF
TGTGCCAGCAGGCGTCCGGGACAGGGGAACTATGGCTACACCTTC
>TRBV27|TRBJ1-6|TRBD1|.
CASSSPGQGIHPYNSPLHF
TGTGCCAGCTCTTCCCCGGGACAGGGGATTCATCCATATAATTCACCCCTCCACTTT
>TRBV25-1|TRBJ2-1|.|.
CASSEFGLNEQFF
TGTGCCAGCAGTGAATTTGGACTCAATGAGCAGTTCTTC
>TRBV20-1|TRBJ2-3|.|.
CSAKGGPVSTDTQYF
TGCAGTGCTAAGGGGGGACCCGTTAGTACAGATACGCAGTATTTT
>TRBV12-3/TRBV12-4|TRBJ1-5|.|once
CASSLSQPQHF
TGTGCCAGCAGTTTAAGTCAGCCCCAGCATTTT
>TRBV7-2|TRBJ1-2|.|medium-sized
CASSSYITDGYTF
TGTGCCAGCAGCTCATACATAACGGATGGCTACACCTTC
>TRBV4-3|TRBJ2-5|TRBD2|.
CASSSRLAEETQYF
TGCGCCAGCAGCTCTCGACTAGCCGAAGAGACCCAGTACTTC
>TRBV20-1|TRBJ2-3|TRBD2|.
CSAVNSGSRTDTQYF
TGCAGTGCCGTAAATAGCGGGAGTCGCACAGATACGCAGTATTTT
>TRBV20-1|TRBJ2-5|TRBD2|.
CSAPPGGGRETQYF
TGCAGTGCCCCCCCGGGGGGAGGACGCGAGACCCAGTACTTC
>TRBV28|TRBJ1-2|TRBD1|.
CASSTGTAMYGYTF
TGTGCCAGCAGCACCGGGACAGCGATGTATGGCTACACCTTC
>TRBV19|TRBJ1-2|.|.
CASSMTGRGYTF
TGTGCCAGTAGTATGACAGGTCGTGGCTACACCTTC